The T cell receptor beta chain described here comes from a study of T cells expressing NK-cell markers. For the study at large: Eight donors were sequenced, of whom seven were HCMV-seropositive, while the remaining one was HCMV-seronegative. Study-wide findings and caveats: Top CD8+ clonotypes included the dominant CD3+CD56+NKG2C+ clonotypes in 6 or 7 donors.

TCR beta cDNA was generated via 5'RACE template switching incorporating UMIs. TCRdb reprocessed the 5' RACE reads, keeping one entry per CDR3 protein, no DNA. The sample's table shows 90,000 to 130,000 distinct CDR3 sequences. Note on this clonotype: The antigen remains unidentified.

The origin of this receptor is a woman aged 18-70 years in good health. Material: blood T cells: a sorted CD56 or NKG2C T cell subset, CD4+ or CD8+ T cells, or bulk PBMC T cells (not recorded which).

CDR3 in amino acids: CASSIPGYGYTF. The chain is built from TRBV19 and TRBJ1-2. This CDR3 has 12 residues. Germline assignment: CDR1 LNHDA and CDR2 SQIVND (reference sequence).